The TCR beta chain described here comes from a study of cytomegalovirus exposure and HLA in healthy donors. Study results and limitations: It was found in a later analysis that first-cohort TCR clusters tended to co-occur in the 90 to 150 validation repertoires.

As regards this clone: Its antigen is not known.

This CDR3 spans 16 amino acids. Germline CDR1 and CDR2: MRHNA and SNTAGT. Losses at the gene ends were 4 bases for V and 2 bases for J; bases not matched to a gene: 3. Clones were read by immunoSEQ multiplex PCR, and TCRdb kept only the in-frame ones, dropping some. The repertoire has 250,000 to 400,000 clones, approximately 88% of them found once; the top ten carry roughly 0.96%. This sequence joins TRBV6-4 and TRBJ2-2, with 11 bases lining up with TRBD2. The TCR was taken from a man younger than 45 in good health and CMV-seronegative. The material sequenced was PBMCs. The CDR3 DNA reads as TGTGCCAGCAGTGCTCTAGCGGGGGGAAACACCGGGGAGCTGTTTTTT. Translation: CASSALAGGNTGELFF.